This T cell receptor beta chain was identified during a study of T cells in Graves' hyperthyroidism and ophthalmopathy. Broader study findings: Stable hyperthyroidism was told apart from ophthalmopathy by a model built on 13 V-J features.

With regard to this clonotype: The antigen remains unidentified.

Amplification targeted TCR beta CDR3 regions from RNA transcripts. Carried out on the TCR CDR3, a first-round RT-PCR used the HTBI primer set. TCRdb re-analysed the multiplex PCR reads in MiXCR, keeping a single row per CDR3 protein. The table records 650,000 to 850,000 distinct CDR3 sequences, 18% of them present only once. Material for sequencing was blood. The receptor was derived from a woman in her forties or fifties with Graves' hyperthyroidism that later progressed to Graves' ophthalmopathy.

The CDR3 nucleotides read TGTGCCAGCAGCGAACGTAGGGGGTCCAATCAGCCCCAGCATTTT. Translating it yields CASSERRGSNQPQHF. This chain uses TRBV28 with TRBJ1-5; maybe TRBD1 (6 bases). The V gene lost 6 bases and the J gene lost 3 bases, with 15 bases spanning the gap. The CDR3 has 15 amino acids. CDR1 and CDR2 (germline): MDHEN, SYDVKM.